Described below is a single T cell receptor beta chain sequence and its context. Antigen: not known. This record comes from a study of cytomegalovirus exposure and HLA in healthy donors. The PCR made use of 60 Vbeta and 13 Jbeta primers. Assay: immunoSEQ multiplex PCR; the TCRdb copy retains only in-frame clones and omits some. The repertoire has around 180,000 clones, 71% of them found once; the top ten carry about 1.6%. Study observations and caveats: Presence/absence analyses took donor sequencing depth as roughly uniform. In a later analysis, across HLA loci, associated TCR counts were highest for DRB1, lowest for HLA-C. Based on reports, TCR beta sequences accurately predicted HLA-A and HLA-B alleles for most subjects. The authors later linked a missense DCLRE1C variant to TCR beta V- and J-gene trimming.

The TCR comes from a girl aged 10 to 17 in good health and CMV-seronegative. The sample taken for sequencing was PBMCs.

The CDR3 DNA is TGTGCCAGCAGCCTACGGGGGACAACTAATGAAAAACTGTTTTTT. Its protein is CASSLRGTTNEKLFF. The chain links TRBV6-5 to TRBJ1-4; D is perhaps TRBD1 (5 bases). Trimming took 6 bases from V and 0 from J, leaving 11 bases between them. The CDR3 has 15 residues. Germline V CDR1 and CDR2: MNHEY, SVGAGI.